These T cell receptor beta chains were read from a single sample in a study of vaccination and CD4 T cells after COVID-19. These receptors are not linked to any known antigen. TCRdb reprocessed the PCR reads with MiXCR, giving one entry per CDR3 protein. The sample records about 20,000 distinct CDR3 sequences, about 80% being singletons. The sequenced sample was CD4+ T cells from blood, cultured in vitro, obtained after SARS-CoV-2 vaccination. These receptors all come from a human donor who received a COVID-19 vaccine. Each CDR3 is given with its conserved first and last residue. A D gene is named only where the DNA matches it firmly. The listing skips clone size in some rows; elsewhere it reads once, few, many or a size class.

J gene | clone size | V gene | D gene | CDR3 DNA | CDR3 protein
TRBJ1-1 | - | TRBV7-8 | - | TGTGCCAGCAGCGCCGCCCGGGGGCAAACTGAAGCTTTCTTT | CASSAARGQTEAFF
TRBJ2-6 | few | TRBV12-3/TRBV12-4 | - | TGTGCCAGCAGCCGGGACCTAAACTCTGGGGCCAACGTCCTGACTTTC | CASSRDLNSGANVLTF
TRBJ1-2 | once | TRBV12-3/TRBV12-4 | TRBD1 | TGTGCCAGCAGTGGGACAGGACGCTATGGCTACACCTTC | CASSGTGRYGYTF
TRBJ1-5 | - | TRBV30 | - | TGTGCCTGGAGTGTACGGCAGGGGTACCGGCATTTT | CAWSVRQGYRHF
TRBJ2-7 | - | TRBV30 | - | TGTGCCTGGAGTGTATCGGGGACGGTCTACAAGCAGTACTTC | CAWSVSGTVYKQYF
TRBJ1-2 | once | TRBV20-1 | - | TGCAGTGCTACGGCGGATTCTAACTATGGCTACACCTTC | CSATADSNYGYTF
TRBJ2-3 | - | TRBV2 | - | TGTGCCAGCGGATTGGGATCCACAGATACGCAGTATTTT | CASGLGSTDTQYF
TRBJ2-7 | once | TRBV11-3 | TRBD2 | TGTGCCAGCAGCTTAGTACTAGCGGGGGGCTCCTACGAGCAGTACTTC | CASSLVLAGGSYEQYF
TRBJ2-7 | once | TRBV30 | - | TGTGCCTGGGAGAACTTCTACGAGCAGTACTTC | CAWENFYEQYF
TRBJ2-5 | - | TRBV2 | TRBD2 | TGTGCCAGCAGTGCTGTATATGCGGGGGGGCAAGAGACCCAGTACTTC | CASSAVYAGGQETQYF
TRBJ1-4 | - | TRBV7-8 | - | TGTGCCAGCAGCTTAAGGGACACTTGGGAAAAACTGTTTTTT | CASSLRDTWEKLFF
TRBJ1-5 | few | TRBV27 | - | TGTGCCAGCAGTTTCGACGGCTTGGGGAATCAGCCCCAGCATTTT | CASSFDGLGNQPQHF
TRBJ2-5 | - | TRBV7-3 | TRBD1 | TGTGCCAGCAGCCCTGGGACAGGATTTCAAGAGACCCAGTACTTC | CASSPGTGFQETQYF
TRBJ1-6 | few | TRBV6-1 | - | TGTGCCAGCAGTGAAGCATTAGGCCAAAGGGTATCACCCCTCCACTTT | CASSEALGQRVSPLHF
TRBJ1-1 | - | TRBV6-5 | - | TGTGCCAGCAGTTACGACGACAGCCCTGAAGCTTTCTTT | CASSYDDSPEAFF